The 20 T cell receptor beta chains given below trace back to one sample, sequenced in a study of T cell repertoires in cytomegalovirus infection. No cognate antigen is known for these TCRs. One entry per CDR3 protein, called by TCRdb with MiXCR from the reads. The repertoire holds some 940,000 distinct CDR3 sequences, with under 40% as singletons. The material was cultured CD8+ T cells from PBMCs, obtained from culture after CMV antigen stimulation. The receptors were sampled from a human donor in good health (CMV status not recorded). Some clones in this sample may be carry-over from other donors' samples.

This clonotype was seen a handful of times. This chain links TRBV6-2 or TRBV6-3 with TRBJ2-7; possible D gene TRBD2, 6 bases. Germline-derived CDR1 and CDR2 are MNHEY and SVGEGT. Between the trimmed V and J ends, which lost 0 bases and 0 bases, there was a span of 12 bases. This CDR3 region has 16 residues. The CDR3 DNA reads as TGTGCCAGCAGTTACTCGAGGAGGGGCAACTCCTACGAGCAGTACGTC. Its translation: CASSYSRRGNSYEQYV.

The V call is TRBV12-3 or TRBV12-4, the J call TRBJ1-2, with 9 bases identical to TRBD1. J gave up 7 bases and V 7 bases, and 10 bases lay outside the gene matches. The length of the CDR3 is 14 residues. The CDR3 sequence: CASNIQGALGGYTF. The CDR3 nucleotides are TGTGCCAGCAATATACAGGGGGCGCTCGGTGGCTACACCTTC.

This sequence joins TRBV6-5 and TRBJ2-1; a possible D gene is TRBD1 (6 bases). This CDR3 is built from 17 residues. Germline loops: CDR1 MNHEY, CDR2 SVGAGI. V lost 6 bases, J lost 5 bases, and 23 bases lay in between. In nucleotides, the CDR3 is TGTGCCAGCAGCTACAGGGCACCCCAAGGCCACCACAATGAGCAGTTCTTC. This codes for CASSYRAPQGHHNEQFF.

This clonotype appeared a few times. J is TRBJ2-3 and V is TRBV6-1; the match to TRBD2 covers 16 bases. The CDR3 is made up of 19 amino acids. Germline V gene sequence: CDR1 MNHNS, CDR2 SASEGT. J lost 4 bases, V lost 6 bases, and 13 bases had no gene match. The CDR3 region is CASRSSGGLAGGRSDTQYF. DNA for the CDR3: TGTGCCAGCAGATCCTCTGGGGGACTAGCGGGGGGGAGGTCAGATACGCAGTATTTT.

This clonotype has only one observation. The chain uses TRBV20-1 and TRBJ2-6; 9 nucleotides align to TRBD1. In germline, CDR1 is DFQATT, CDR2 SNEGSKA (reference sequence). J was trimmed by 0 bases and V by 2 bases; bases with no gene match: 8. This CDR3 has 18 residues. The CDR3 coding sequence is TGCAGTGCTAGACCCTGGGACAGGGTCAGCTCTGGGGCCAACGTCCTGACTTTC. Translation gives CSARPWDRVSSGANVLTF.

This clonotype was picked up many times. The chain recombines TRBV7-6 with TRBJ1-1; the D is unclear. The germline gives CDR1 SGHVS, CDR2 FNYEAQ. The CDR3 runs to 14 residues. The V gene lost 0 bases and the J gene lost 4 bases, with 9 bases spanning the gap. The CDR3 protein is CASSLAYGGTEAFF. The CDR3 DNA reads TGTGCCAGCAGCTTAGCGTATGGAGGCACTGAAGCTTTCTTT.

The rearrangement joins TRBV20-1 to TRBJ2-3; D possibly corresponds to TRBD1 (6 bases). V was cut by 6 bases and J by 2 bases, with 18 bases left in between. The CDR3 has 15 amino acids. Germline-derived CDR1 and CDR2 are DFQATT and SNEGSKA (reference sequence). The CDR3 DNA sequence: TGCAGTGCCCCCCCGCCAGGGGCTATCACAGATACGCAGTATTTT. This sequence encodes CSAPPPGAITDTQYF.

This clonotype was seen a handful of times. This sequence joins TRBV4-3 and TRBJ2-2, with D unresolved. The germline CDR1 and CDR2 sequences are LGHNA and YSLEER. V dropped 6 bases and J dropped 4 bases, with 12 bases sitting between them. This CDR3 is 14 amino acids long. The CDR3 coding sequence is TGCGCCAGCAGTTCCGCTCAGGTCACCGGGGAGCTGTTTTTT. Amino acid sequence: CASSSAQVTGELFF.

This clonotype has at least ten counts. V gene TRBV7-2 combines with J gene TRBJ2-5; unclear D gene. The CDR3 sequence is 13 residues long. V lost 2 bases, J lost 4 bases, and 8 bases lay in between. The germline CDR1 and CDR2 sequences are SGHTA and FQGNSA. The DNA of the CDR3 is TGTGCCAGCAGCTTAAACGCCCGAGAGACCCAGTACTTC. It encodes CASSLNARETQYF.

This clonotype has a handful of counts. This chain uses TRBV7-2 with TRBJ1-2, with D possibly matching TRBD1 (5 bases). V shed 3 bases and J shed 8 bases, with 19 bases lying between them. From germline, CDR1 is SGHTA and CDR2 FQGNSA. This CDR3 is 15 amino acids long. CDR3 in amino acids: CASSFPEEGQRGYTF. The CDR3 DNA is TGTGCCAGCAGCTTTCCCGAGGAGGGGCAACGAGGCTACACCTTC.

The genes are TRBV4-2 and TRBJ2-1, with D perhaps being TRBD1 or TRBD2 (5 bases each). Trimming took 0 bases from V and 0 from J, leaving 12 bases between them. Germline values: CDR1 LGHNA, CDR2 YNFKEQ. The length of the CDR3 is 17 residues. The CDR3 here is CASSQDRGASSYNEQFF. The CDR3 DNA sequence: TGTGCCAGCAGCCAAGATAGAGGGGCCAGCTCCTACAATGAGCAGTTCTTC.

There are a few counts of this clonotype. The chain has TRBV12-3 or TRBV12-4 and TRBJ2-2; TRBD2 matches 8 bases. The length of the CDR3 is 13 residues. Trimming at V came to 11 bases and at J to 4 bases, leaving 6 bases not matched to a gene. CDR3 bases: TGTGCCTGCTTAGCGGGGATCACCGGGGAGCTGTTTTTT. Its protein is CACLAGITGELFF.

The chain recombines TRBV6-5 with TRBJ2-3; D is unclear. CDR1 is MNHEY, CDR2 SVGAGI, per germline. The CDR3 is 14 amino acids. V was trimmed by 6 bases and J by 2 bases, leaving 12 bases between them. The CDR3 reads CASRTGPFTDTQYF. The CDR3 DNA sequence: TGTGCCAGCAGAACCGGGCCTTTCACAGATACGCAGTATTTT.

This clonotype was seen only once. V is TRBV3-1 and J is TRBJ2-7, with TRBD1 as a possible D gene (5 bases). Germline-derived CDR1 and CDR2 are LGHDT and YNNKEL (reference sequence). Trimming stripped 0 bases from V and 5 bases from J, with 17 bases between. The CDR3 is made up of 16 amino acids. The CDR3 loop is CASSQDSGFPFDEQYF. The CDR3 region has the DNA TGTGCCAGCAGCCAAGATTCAGGGTTCCCCTTCGACGAGCAGTACTTC.

This clonotype was counted between two and nine times. This chain connects TRBV14 to TRBJ2-5, with TRBD1 matching over 8 bases. The germline gives CDR1 SGHDN, CDR2 FVKESK. The CDR3 is 16 amino acids. The J segment lost 5 bases and the V segment lost 1 base, leaving 9 bases of the junction unmatched. CDR3 residues: CASSQVVTGGFETQYF. CDR3 sequence (DNA): TGTGCCAGCAGCCAAGTGGTCACAGGGGGTTTTGAGACCCAGTACTTC.

With regard to this clonotype: This clone may be a read error of a much larger clone one base away. The chain joins TRBV7-8 to TRBJ1-6; tentative D call: TRBD1 (5 bases). The V end was cut by 11 bases, the J end by 14 bases, with 28 bases between. CDR3 length: 15 amino acids. The germline V gene has CDR1 SGHVS and CDR2 FQNEAQ. The CDR3 DNA reads as TGTGCCGGCACCGGACAACCAGGAGCAGCAGCATCCCTCCACTTT. Translated: CAGTGQPGAAASLHF.

The chain recombines TRBV4-3 with TRBJ1-2, with D unresolved. CDR1 and CDR2 from the germline V gene are LGHNA and YSLEER. V gave up 0 bases and J gave up 4 bases, with 3 bases separating them. The CDR3 has 12 amino acids. The CDR3 DNA reads as TGCGCCAGCAGCCAAGAAGCCTATGGCTACACCTTC. Its translation: CASSQEAYGYTF.

The chain carries TRBV6-2 or TRBV6-3 and TRBJ2-1; 15 nucleotides match TRBD2. V lost 10 bases and J lost 8; bases outside the gene matches: 6. The CDR3 runs to 14 residues. Germline CDR1 and CDR2: MNHEY and SVGEGT. The CDR3 DNA is TGTGCCACCCGGGGACTAGCGGGGGGCTATGAGCAGTTCTTC. Translated, it gives CATRGLAGGYEQFF.

The J gene is TRBJ2-1, the V gene TRBV5-1; 11 nucleotides align to TRBD1. The V segment lost 4 bases and the J segment 5 bases; nucleotides outside the gene matches: 14. The germline CDR1 and CDR2 sequences are SGHRS and YFSETQ. The CDR3 runs to 18 residues. The CDR3 loop is CASSKGQGELLFDNEQFF. The CDR3 DNA follows: TGCGCCAGCAGCAAGGGACAGGGGGAACTTCTTTTTGACAATGAGCAGTTCTTC.

This clonotype appeared a few times. The V call is TRBV27, the J call TRBJ2-7; 9 nucleotides match TRBD2. The CDR3 spans 16 residues. Per germline, CDR1 MNHEY and CDR2 SMNVEV (reference sequence). Germline trimming cut 5 bases from V and 5 bases from J; bases unmatched to any gene: 13. The CDR3 DNA reads TGTGCCAGCAGTACCAATGGGCGGGGGGGCCTCCACGAGCAGTACGTC. Translation: CASSTNGRGGLHEQYV.